This T cell receptor beta chain was profiled in a study of T cells in Graves' hyperthyroidism and ophthalmopathy. Comment on this clonotype: What it binds is not known.

Overall study findings and caveats: A model of 13 V-J features distinguished ophthalmopathy from stable hyperthyroidism. Most expanded thyroid clonotypes above 0.001 also appeared in blood.

Criteria for exclusion of patients were uncontrolled infection, other autoimmune disease, pregnancy or lactation. Diagnosing involved the use of clinical symptoms, serum thyroxine and TRAb, thyroid ultrasound and orbital computed tomography. With 1 base removed from V and 1 base from J, the gap between germline ends came to 19 bases. The length of the CDR3 is 18 residues. Per the germline V gene, CDR1 is SGHVS and CDR2 is FNYEAQ. RNA transcripts served as the template for amplifying TCR beta CDR3 regions. A set of HTBI primers served as the primers for a first-round RT-PCR of the TCR CDR3. TCRdb reprocessed the multiplex PCR reads via MiXCR and lists one record per CDR3 protein. Here the sample spans approximately 700,000 distinct CDR3 sequences, 45% being singletons.

This TCR was recovered from an adult man with Graves' disease, either hyperthyroidism or ophthalmopathy (not recorded which). The chain joins TRBV7-6 to TRBJ1-2, with a tentative D call TRBD1 (5 bases). The sample taken for sequencing was peripheral blood or thyroid tissue (not recorded which). The CDR3 region is CASSLEPPDRRFNYGYTF. For the CDR3, the DNA is TGTGCCAGCAGCTTAGAACCGCCCGACAGAAGATTTAACTATGGCTACACCTTC.